The present T cell receptor (beta chain) was sequenced within a study of neoadjuvant anti-PD-1 for oral cavity cancer. V lost 7 bases and J lost 3; bases outside the gene matches: 5. The CDR3 covers 14 residues. Germline assignment: CDR1 SNHLY and CDR2 FYNNEI. This clone was recorded at least ten times. Using immunoSEQ multiplex PCR, the repertoire was profiled, and TCRdb retains in-frame clones only, with some absent. The sample holds under 85,000 clones, more than 80% seen once. The TCR sequence derives from a person between 40 and 85 years old with oral cavity squamous cell carcinoma. The chain combines TRBV2 with TRBJ1-5; 8 bases match TRBD1. The sample consisted of PBMCs, taken before nivolumab (anti-PD-1) treatment. CDR3 nucleotides: TGTGCCAGCAATGGACAGGGCATCAATCAGCCCCAGCATTTT. Its protein is CASNGQGINQPQHF.